Shown below are 24 T cell receptor beta chains from a single sample sequenced in a study of OX40 agonist ivuxolimab in advanced cancers. The repertoire was sequenced with immunoSEQ multiplex PCR; TCRdb's copy has only in-frame clones and lacks some. The repertoire consists of 75,000 to 90,000 clones, with 90% to 95% occurring once and the leading ten covering around 1.1%. Sample: CD4+ or CD8+ T cells sorted from blood, taken in a trial of the OX40 agonist ivuxolimab. The receptors shown here come from an adult with an advanced solid tumor such as melanoma, head and neck, liver or kidney cancer.

This chain connects TRBV18 to TRBJ2-7; 8 nucleotides line up with TRBD1. The junction had 5 bases not matched to a gene; V was cut back by 1 base and J by 3 bases. In germline, CDR1 is KGHSH, CDR2 LQKENI. The CDR3 is 15 residues long. This CDR3 reads CASSPLGTGGYEQYF. The CDR3 region has the DNA TGTGCCAGCTCACCACTAGGGACAGGAGGCTACGAGCAGTACTTC.

The chain has TRBV7-8 and TRBJ2-5, with TRBD2 matching 7 bases. CDR1 SGHVS and CDR2 FQNEAQ come from the germline V gene. This CDR3 has 17 amino acids. Germline trimming cut 1 base from V and 5 bases from J; bases unmatched to any gene: 13. The chain's CDR3 is CASSLVGGRGYGETQYF. The CDR3 DNA follows: TGTGCCAGCAGCTTAGTGGGCGGGAGAGGATACGGGGAGACCCAGTACTTC.

The gene calls are TRBV28 and TRBJ2-4, with TRBD1 identical over 10 bases. There are 14 residues in the CDR3. J was trimmed by 6 bases and V by 3 bases; bases with no gene match: 2. In germline, CDR1 is MDHEN, CDR2 SYDVKM. Here the CDR3 DNA reads TGTGCCAGCAGTTTGGGACAGGGGATAAACATTCAGTACTTC. Its translation is CASSLGQGINIQYF.

This chain joins TRBV18 and TRBJ1-1; TRBD1 aligns across 7 bases. CDR3 size: 15 residues. Losses at the gene ends were 8 bases for V and 0 bases for J; bases not matched to a gene: 9. CDR1 is KGHSH, CDR2 LQKENI, per germline. CDR3 residues: CASRQGTAMNTEAFF. The DNA of the CDR3 is TGTGCCAGCCGACAGGGAACGGCCATGAACACTGAAGCTTTCTTT.

The chain employs TRBV7-8 and TRBJ2-4; TRBD1 might be the D (5 bases). Trimming removed 3 bases at V and 0 bases at J, with 6 bases between. The CDR3 extends over 14 amino acids. The V gene's germline CDR1 is SGHVS and CDR2 FQNEAQ. In DNA, the CDR3 is TGTGCCAGCAGCTTCGACAGAGCCAAAAACATTCAGTACTTC. The encoded protein is CASSFDRAKNIQYF. The whole variable domain, filled in from reference TRBV7-8 and TRBJ2-4, reads GAGVSQSPRYKVAKRGQDVALRCDPISGHVSLFWYQQALGQGPEFLTYFQNEAQLDKSGLPSDRFFAERPEGSVSTLKIQRTQQEDSAVYLCASSFDRAKNIQYFGAGTRLSVL.

The chain carries TRBV4-1 and TRBJ2-7; 8 positions agree with TRBD1. Germline V gives CDR1 MGHRA, CDR2 YSYEKL. J lost 3 bases, V lost 1 base, and 5 bases had no gene match. This CDR3 region has 15 residues. CDR3 in amino acids: CASSQADRGLYEQYF. In nucleotides, the CDR3 is TGCGCCAGCAGCCAAGCTGACAGGGGACTCTACGAGCAGTACTTC.

The chain uses TRBV6-5 and TRBJ2-1; 8 bases are shared with TRBD2. Germline assignment: CDR1 MNHEY and CDR2 SVGAGI. The V and J ends lost 2 bases and 3 bases, in that order; junction bases with no gene match: 6. This CDR3 region has 16 residues. The CDR3 nucleotides read TGTGCCAGCAGTTACCCGGGAGCGGGAGACTACAATGAGCAGTTCTTC. Translated: CASSYPGAGDYNEQFF.

The chain is built from TRBV30 and TRBJ2-1; 9 nucleotides agree with TRBD2. Germline V gives CDR1 GTSNPN, CDR2 SVGIG (reference sequence). V shed 0 bases, J shed 9 bases, and the junction held 12 bases outside the gene matches. The CDR3 runs to 16 residues. DNA for the CDR3: TGTGCCTGGAGTGTCTTTTCTAGCGGGGTCTCAATTGAGCAGTTCTTC. Translated, it gives CAWSVFSSGVSIEQFF.

The chain combines TRBV6-5 with TRBJ1-5; 9 bases match TRBD1. Unmatched junction bases numbered 6, after V lost 6 bases and J lost 3 bases. The CDR3 extends over 15 amino acids. The germline V gene encodes CDR1 MNHEY and CDR2 SVGAGI. The DNA of the CDR3 is TGTGCCAGCAGGTTAACAGGGGGCCCCAATCAGCCCCAGCATTTT. Translated, it gives CASRLTGGPNQPQHF.

In regard to this clone: One junction end does not reproduce the germline sequence, and a read error may be involved. The gene calls are TRBV10-1 and TRBJ2-1; 13 bases fit TRBD2. Germline lookup yields CDR1 WNHNN and CDR2 SYGVQD (reference sequence). The CDR3 is made up of 19 amino acids. The CDR3 DNA reads TGCGCCGGCAGCCCCGGGACTAGCGGGACCCCAATCTCCTACAATGAGCAGTTCTTC. It translates to CAGSPGTSGTPISYNEQFF.

This clone was seen just once. V gene TRBV6-6 combines with J gene TRBJ2-1, with TRBD2 identical over 7 bases. Losses at the gene ends were 6 bases for V and 6 bases for J; bases not matched to a gene: 11. Germline V gene data show CDR1 as MNHNY and CDR2 as SVGAGI (reference sequence). The CDR3 totals 15 residues. This CDR3 reads CASRSGLVSANEQFF. The CDR3 region has the DNA TGTGCCAGCAGGTCCGGACTAGTGAGTGCCAATGAGCAGTTCTTC.

The CDR3 DNA reads TGTGCCAGCAGCAGACTGATGACGGGGAACTATGGCTACACCTTC. This codes for CASSRLMTGNYGYTF. This chain connects TRBV5-6 to TRBJ1-2; D remains ambiguous. Trimming cost V 4 bases and J 2 bases, with 15 bases left between them. From germline, CDR1 is SGHDT and CDR2 YYEEEE. The CDR3 sequence is 15 residues long.

The chain has TRBV5-1 and TRBJ2-7; 11 bases map to TRBD1. J lost 2 bases, V lost 4 bases, and 2 bases had no gene match. The germline V gene has CDR1 SGHRS and CDR2 YFSETQ. CDR3 length: 14 residues. In DNA, the CDR3 is TGCGCCAGCAGCCCGGGACAGGGGGCCTACGAGCAGTACTTC. It yields the protein CASSPGQGAYEQYF.

As for this clone: At one boundary the junction diverges from the germline segment, which might be a read error. The rearrangement links TRBV6-5 to TRBJ2-7, with D perhaps matching TRBD1 (6 bases). Germline V gene sequence: CDR1 MNHEY, CDR2 SVGAGI. This CDR3 has 15 residues. For the CDR3, the DNA is TGTGCCAGCCCCCCCAGGGGTCTAACCTCCGACGAGCAGTACTTC. Translating it yields CASPPRGLTSDEQYF.

The CDR3 region is CAISEPGTSDTQYF. CDR3 DNA sequence: TGTGCCATCTCCGAACCCGGCACATCAGATACGCAGTATTTT. This rearrangement joins TRBV10-3 to TRBJ2-3; D call uncertain. V dropped 8 bases and J dropped 4 bases, with 16 bases sitting between them. The CDR3 sequence is 14 residues long. The germline V gene encodes CDR1 ENHRY and CDR2 SYGVKD.

The J gene is TRBJ1-5, the V gene TRBV19; D is possibly TRBD1 (5 bases). The CDR3 is made up of 13 amino acids. V shed 7 bases and J shed 4 bases, with 11 bases lying between them. The germline V gene has CDR1 LNHDA and CDR2 SQIVND (reference sequence). The CDR3 DNA follows: TGTGCCAGTACCGCAGGGCTAAATCAGCCCCAGCATTTT. Translation gives CASTAGLNQPQHF.

The CDR3 here is CASSEAQSVHEQYF. CDR3 nucleotide sequence: TGTGCCAGCAGTGAGGCCCAATCTGTCCACGAGCAGTACTTC. The chain joins TRBV2 to TRBJ2-7; D uncertain. This CDR3 comprises 14 residues. The ends were cut back, 3 bases at V and 5 bases at J, with 14 bases in the middle. Germline CDR1 reads SNHLY; CDR2 reads FYNNEI.

The chain links TRBV5-1 to TRBJ2-2; 11 nucleotides agree with TRBD2. With 0 bases clipped from V and 6 bases from J, the junction kept 7 bases outside the gene matches. This CDR3 comprises 17 residues. Germline CDR1 reads SGHRS; CDR2 reads YFSETQ. CDR3 sequence (DNA): TGCGCCAGCAGCTTGGTTTATACTAGCGGGAGCCCCGGGGAGCTGTTTTTT. It specifies CASSLVYTSGSPGELFF.

CDR3 loop: CASSLGSGQQNTEAFF. In nucleotides, the CDR3 is TGCGCCAGCAGCTTGGGATCGGGACAGCAGAACACTGAAGCTTTCTTT. J is TRBJ1-1 and V is TRBV5-1; 7 bases align to TRBD1. The CDR3 consists of 16 residues. Unmatched junction bases numbered 6, after V lost 0 bases and J lost 1 base. Germline values: CDR1 SGHRS, CDR2 YFSETQ.

This clone was observed a handful of times. The same CDR3 can be traced to other DNA sequences in this sample. The rearrangement joins TRBV28 to TRBJ1-5; D remains unclear. Germline CDR1 is MDHEN and CDR2 is SYDVKM. V was pared by 5 bases and J by 3 bases, with 5 bases between. CDR3 size: 12 residues. This chain's CDR3 is CASSDYNQPQHF. The CDR3 DNA sequence: TGTGCCAGCAGTGATTACAATCAGCCCCAGCATTTT.

The rearrangement joins TRBV5-4 to TRBJ2-7, with D perhaps TRBD2 (7 bases). The germline V gene has CDR1 SGHNT and CDR2 YYREEE (reference sequence). Trimming shortened V by 3 bases and J by 6 bases, and 22 bases separated the two germline ends. The length of the CDR3 is 16 residues. CDR3 coding DNA: TGTGCCAGCAGCTCCCTGATGAGGGGGAGGGCCACCGAGCAGTACTTC. Its protein product is CASSSLMRGRATEQYF.

The chain employs TRBV5-4 and TRBJ2-2, with 10 bases identical to TRBD2. J gave up 4 bases and V 4 bases, and 16 bases lay outside the gene matches. Germline V gene sequence: CDR1 SGHNT, CDR2 YYREEE (reference sequence). This CDR3 spans 19 amino acids. In DNA, the CDR3 is TGTGCCAGCAGCCGACCAGCGGGAGGGGACTTTACGGGCACCGGGGAGCTGTTTTTT. It encodes CASSRPAGGDFTGTGELFF.

The V gene is TRBV19, the J gene TRBJ2-2; TRBD2 is a possible D gene (5 bases). This CDR3 has 15 amino acids. The germline gives CDR1 LNHDA, CDR2 SQIVND (reference sequence). V dropped 4 bases and J dropped 4 bases, with 13 bases sitting between them. The CDR3 here is CASSTPGLRTGELFF. The CDR3 DNA sequence: TGTGCCAGTAGTACACCAGGACTCCGCACCGGGGAGCTGTTTTTT.

The V and J genes are TRBV28 and TRBJ2-7, with D possibly being TRBD2 (7 bases). Germline CDR1 is MDHEN and CDR2 is SYDVKM. The V end lost 6 bases, the J end lost 9 bases, and 21 bases lay between the germline ends. The CDR3 contains 14 residues. The CDR3 bases are TGTGCCAGCAGCTGGGGGCAGGGAGGGCCTGGGCAGTACTTC. This encodes CASSWGQGGPGQYF.